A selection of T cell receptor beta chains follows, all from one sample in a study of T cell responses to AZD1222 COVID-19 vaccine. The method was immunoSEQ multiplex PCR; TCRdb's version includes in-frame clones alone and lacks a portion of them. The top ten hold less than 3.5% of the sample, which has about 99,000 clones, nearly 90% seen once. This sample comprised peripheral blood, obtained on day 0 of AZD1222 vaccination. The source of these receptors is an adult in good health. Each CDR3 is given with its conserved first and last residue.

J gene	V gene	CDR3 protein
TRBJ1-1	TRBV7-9	CASSWGQGAAEAFF
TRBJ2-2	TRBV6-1	CASSEVVFWDRVWTGELFF
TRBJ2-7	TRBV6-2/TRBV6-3	CASSYSSPTLGLYEQYF
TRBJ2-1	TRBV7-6	CASSPGLAGGRSYNEQFF
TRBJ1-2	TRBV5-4	CASSRDGRAGYTF
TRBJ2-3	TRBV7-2	CASSQGGVGGDTQYF
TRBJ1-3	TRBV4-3	CASSQVRGTGAEKRNTIYF
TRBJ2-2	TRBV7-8	CASSAEGLLTTGELFF
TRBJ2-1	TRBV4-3	CASSQGLAGNNEQFF
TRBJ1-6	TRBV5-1	CASAIESSYNSPLHF
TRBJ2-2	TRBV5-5	CASSLRGRTGELFF
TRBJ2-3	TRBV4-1	CASSLPRVDTQYF
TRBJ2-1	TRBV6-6	CASRRAGGNTNEQFF
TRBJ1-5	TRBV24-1	CATSDPNTGANQPQHF
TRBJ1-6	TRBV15	CATSRGGVNSPLHF
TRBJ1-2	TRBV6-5	CASSYLGGYGYTF